This entry is about one T cell receptor (beta chain). Per the study methods: Nucleated cell number was recorded as an estimate derived from reference gene primer amplification. Sequencing used immunoSEQ multiplex PCR; TCRdb keeps in-frame clones, though not all of them. That table supplies the V and J calls and clone size; D and trimming were determined from the DNA. The sample has nearly 250,000 clones, 70% to 90% seen once. This CDR3 has 14 residues. Trimming took 3 bases from V and 5 from J; bases not matched to a gene: 4. Germline CDR1 DFQATT, CDR2 SNEGSKA (reference sequence). This sample was taken from a study of blood T cell repertoires in COVID-19. Across the study: The United States, Italy and Spain provided the acute and convalescent COVID-19 samples.

Self-reported history from a screening survey and questionnaire set each donor's cohort. The material sequenced was PBMCs or T cells enriched from blood (not recorded which). This chain links TRBV20-1 with TRBJ2-5, with TRBD2 identical over 12 bases. The TCR was taken from a woman aged 50 to 60 with acute COVID-19. Here the CDR3 reads CSASSSGGAETQYF. CDR3 DNA: TGCAGTGCTAGTTCTAGCGGGGGGGCTGAGACCCAGTACTTC.